A selection of T cell receptor beta chains follows, all from one sample in a study of tumor-infiltrating lymphocytes in primary liver carcinoma. TCRdb ran MiXCR on the multiplex PCR reads and lists one entry per CDR3 protein. The table shows around 330,000 distinct CDR3 sequences, with about 60% occurring only once. The sample consisted of peripheral blood. These receptors were obtained from a man aged 40-50 years with primary liver carcinoma and hepatitis B virus infection. The CDR3 runs from the conserved cysteine through the conserved F or W. The D gene is left open where the match is weak. Size values are once, few and many counts, or a class for expanded clones, and some rows have none.

TRBD1	many	TRBV6-6	TRBJ2-1	CASSHDRGQFF	TGTGCCAGCAGTCACGACAGGGGCCAGTTCTTC
NA	many	TRBV5-1	TRBJ1-5	CASSLEPAEPQHF	TGCGCCAGCAGCTTGGAGCCGGCGGAACCCCAGCATTTT
TRBD1	NA	TRBV7-9	TRBJ1-5	CASSSDRDSGNQPQHF	TGTGCCAGCAGCTCCGACCGGGACAGTGGTAATCAGCCCCAGCATTTT
NA	NA	TRBV6-2/TRBV6-3	TRBJ2-6	CVSKGRFPSGANVLTF	TGTGTCAGCAAGGGCAGGTTTCCTTCAGGGGCCAACGTCCTAACTTTC
NA	once	TRBV27	TRBJ2-7	CASSLRYHDSYEQYF	TGTGCCAGCAGTCTCCGCTATCACGATTCCTACGAGCAGTACTTC
TRBD1	few	TRBV2	TRBJ1-2	CASSADRVGYTF	TGTGCCAGCAGTGCTGACAGGGTTGGCTACACCTTC
TRBD2	NA	TRBV11-2	TRBJ2-1	CASSLLRTSNEQFF	TGTGCCAGCAGCTTACTAAGGACTAGCAACGAGCAGTTCTTC
NA	NA	TRBV11-2	TRBJ1-1	CASIPTGPNTESFF	TGTGCCAGCATCCCGACGGGACCAAACACTGAATCTTTCTTT
TRBD1	NA	TRBV24-1	TRBJ2-2	CATSDFGQGAGELFF	TGTGCCACCAGTGATTTTGGACAGGGGGCCGGGGAGCTGTTTTTT
NA	few	TRBV7-9	TRBJ1-2	CASSVGEGYTF	TGTGCCAGCAGCGTTGGGGAGGGCTACACCTTC
NA	many	TRBV12-3/TRBV12-4	TRBJ1-3	CASTVDGSSGNTIYF	TGTGCCAGCACCGTGGACGGAAGCTCTGGAAACACCATATATTTT
TRBD2	once	TRBV11-2	TRBJ2-7	CANSTGTSGPTYEQYF	TGTGCTAACAGCACCGGGACTAGCGGGCCCACCTACGAGCAGTACTTC
NA	many	TRBV11-2	TRBJ2-5	CASTYSTGTSVTGTQYF	TGTGCCAGCACCTATTCAACCGGGACCTCCGTGACGGGGACCCAGTACTTC
NA	many	TRBV29-1	TRBJ1-1	CSVEGSQVPFREAFF	TGCAGCGTTGAAGGGTCTCAAGTCCCCTTTCGTGAAGCTTTCTTT
NA	many	TRBV29-1	TRBJ2-2	CSVGRTAEAGELFF	TGCAGCGTGGGGAGGACAGCAGAGGCCGGGGAGCTGTTTTTT
NA	NA	TRBV29-1	TRBJ2-2	CSVGLGWGMSGELFF	TGCAGTGTTGGTTTAGGGTGGGGGATGAGCGGGGAGCTGTTTTTT
NA	NA	TRBV6-2/TRBV6-3	TRBJ2-1	CISSYNRCNEQFF	TGTATCAGCAGTTATAACCGATGCAATGAGCAGTTCTTC
NA	NA	TRBV7-9	TRBJ1-4	CTSSFREGTNEKLFF	TGTACCAGCAGCTTCCGGGAGGGCACTAATGAAAAACTGTTTTTT
NA	NA	TRBV11-1	TRBJ1-1	CASSRGVTTEAFF	TGCGCCAGCAGTCGGGGCGTGACTACTGAAGCTTTCTTT
TRBD2	many	TRBV6-5	TRBJ2-3	CASSYRTSGIRTDTQYF	TGTGCCAGCAGTTACAGGACTAGCGGGATAAGAACAGATACGCAGTATTTT
TRBD2	NA	TRBV5-1	TRBJ2-3	CASSPGVLAGNAADTQYF	TGCGCCAGCAGCCCGGGAGTACTAGCGGGAAACGCCGCAGATACGCAGTATTTT
NA	many	TRBV12-3/TRBV12-4	TRBJ2-6	CASQREVGANVLTF	TGTGCCAGCCAACGAGAGGTAGGGGCCAACGTCCTGACTTTC
NA	NA	TRBV6-1	TRBJ2-1	CVSSDVDSYNEQFF	TGTGTCAGCAGTGATGTGGACAGCTACAATGAGCAGTTCTTC
NA	few	TRBV6-1	TRBJ1-4	CASSVVDEKLFF	TGTGCCAGCAGTGTTGTGGATGAAAAACTGTTTTTT
TRBD2	NA	TRBV28	TRBJ2-3	CAISRDYSGTQYF	TGTGCCATCAGCCGGGACTACAGTGGTACGCAGTATTTT
TRBD2	many	TRBV12-3/TRBV12-4	TRBJ2-5	CASTLPGRGETQYF	TGTGCCAGCACCCTCCCCGGGAGGGGAGAGACCCAGTACTTC
NA	few	TRBV6-1	TRBJ2-1	CASSHGTGYGNEQFF	TGTGCCAGCAGCCACGGAACAGGGTATGGGAATGAGCAGTTCTTC
TRBD1	few	TRBV28	TRBJ1-1	CASSSIGQGATEAFF	TGTGCCAGCAGTTCAATTGGACAGGGGGCGACTGAAGCTTTCTTT
NA	many	TRBV12-3/TRBV12-4	TRBJ2-4	CASRAQGGAKNIQYF	TGTGCCAGCAGAGCACAGGGTGGGGCCAAAAACATTCAGTACTTC
TRBD2	NA	TRBV11-2	TRBJ2-1	CASSPTAGGIAALAQFF	TGTGCCAGTAGTCCGACGGCGGGGGGCATCGCAGCTCTGGCGCAGTTCTTC
NA	few	TRBV19	TRBJ2-2	CASKQGTGELFF	TGTGCCAGTAAACAGGGAACCGGGGAGCTGTTTTTT
NA	NA	TRBV11-2	TRBJ1-4	CASRASWTNEKLFF	TGTGCCAGTAGAGCCTCTTGGACTAATGAAAAACTGTTTTTT
TRBD1	NA	TRBV5-1	TRBJ1-1	CASSPNRGRVGTEAFF	TGCGCCAGCAGCCCCAACAGGGGAAGGGTTGGCACTGAAGCTTTCTTT
NA	once	TRBV6-2/TRBV6-3	TRBJ2-1	CASGRSGPSNNAQFF	TGTGCTAGCGGCCGGAGCGGGCCCTCCAACAATGCGCAGTTCTTC
NA	NA	TRBV11-2	TRBJ2-6	CASRSESSGANILTF	TGTGCCAGCAGGTCAGAAAGCTCTGGGGCCAACATCCTGACTTTC
NA	NA	TRBV6-6	TRBJ2-1	CASSGGGRSYNEQFF	TGTGCCAGCAGCGGCGGAGGGCGAAGCTACAATGAGCAGTTCTTC
NA	NA	TRBV18	TRBJ2-3	CASSPPAGPTDTQYF	TGTGCCAGCTCACCACCTGCGGGCCCCACAGATACGCAGTATTTT
NA	NA	TRBV6-5	TRBJ1-6	CASSRMTGYYNSPLHF	TGTGCCAGCAGTCGCATGACAGGTTACTATAATTCACCCCTCCACTTT
TRBD2	NA	TRBV5-6	TRBJ2-3	CASHRLAIPDTQYF	TGTGCCAGCCATAGACTAGCGATCCCAGATACGCAGTATTTT
NA	few	TRBV5-1	TRBJ2-3	CTSNGGLGDTQYF	TGCACCAGCAACGGCGGACTTGGAGATACGCAGTATTTT
NA	once	TRBV11-3	TRBJ1-1	CASSLDHTGVTEALF	TGTGCCAGCAGCTTAGATCATACGGGCGTCACTGAAGCTCTCTTT
NA	NA	TRBV6-1	TRBJ1-4	CASSPGPREKRFF	TGTGCCAGCAGTCCGGGGCCCCGAGAAAAACGGTTCTTT
TRBD1	few	TRBV28	TRBJ1-1	CASSLLGTGGTEAFF	TGTGCCAGCAGTTTATTAGGGACAGGGGGCACTGAAGCTTTCTTT
TRBD1	many	TRBV29-1	TRBJ2-2	CSVGRQGAYTGELFF	TGCAGCGTCGGAAGACAGGGGGCATATACCGGGGAGCTGTTTTTT
TRBD2	NA	TRBV19	TRBJ2-1	CASTRPGGNGEQFF	TGTGCCAGTACCCGTCCGGGAGGGAATGGTGAGCAGTTCTTC
NA	once	TRBV2	TRBJ1-3	CASRASGSVTIYF	TGTGCCAGCAGGGCCTCGGGGTCTGTAACCATATATTTT
TRBD1	many	TRBV4-1	TRBJ2-6	CASSTGTAISGANVLTF	TGCGCCAGCAGCACGGGGACAGCTATCTCTGGGGCCAACGTCCTGACTTTC